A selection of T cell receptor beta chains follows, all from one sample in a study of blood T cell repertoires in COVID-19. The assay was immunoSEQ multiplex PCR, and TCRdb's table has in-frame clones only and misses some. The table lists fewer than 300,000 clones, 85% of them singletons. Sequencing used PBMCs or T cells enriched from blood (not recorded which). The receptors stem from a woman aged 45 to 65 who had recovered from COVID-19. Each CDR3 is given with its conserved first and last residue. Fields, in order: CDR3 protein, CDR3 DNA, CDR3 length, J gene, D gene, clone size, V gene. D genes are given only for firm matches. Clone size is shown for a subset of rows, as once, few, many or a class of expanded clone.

CDR3 protein: CASNTGGKYNEQFF; CDR3 DNA: TGTGCCAGCAACACAGGGGGCAAGTACAATGAGCAGTTCTTC; CDR3 length: 14; J gene: TRBJ2-1; D gene: TRBD1; clone size: -; V gene: TRBV6-5
CDR3 protein: CASSTNREPNEKLFF; CDR3 DNA: TGTGCCAGCAGCACAAACAGAGAACCTAATGAAAAACTGTTTTTT; CDR3 length: 15; J gene: TRBJ1-4; D gene: -; clone size: -; V gene: TRBV7-9
CDR3 protein: CASRSQGWEKLFF; CDR3 DNA: TGTGCCAGCAGGTCTCAGGGTTGGGAAAAACTGTTTTTT; CDR3 length: 13; J gene: TRBJ1-4; D gene: -; clone size: -; V gene: TRBV28
CDR3 protein: CASSSRVLETQYF; CDR3 DNA: TGTGCCAGCAGCTCCAGGGTCTTGGAGACCCAGTACTTC; CDR3 length: 13; J gene: TRBJ2-5; D gene: -; clone size: -; V gene: TRBV11-2
CDR3 protein: CASSSNAGNTIYF; CDR3 DNA: TGTGCCAGCAGCTCCAATGCGGGAAACACCATATATTTT; CDR3 length: 13; J gene: TRBJ1-3; D gene: -; clone size: -; V gene: TRBV7-9
CDR3 protein: CAISEVSGSGNGYTF; CDR3 DNA: TGTGCCATCAGTGAAGTCTCAGGCAGTGGAAATGGCTACACCTTC; CDR3 length: 15; J gene: TRBJ1-2; D gene: -; clone size: -; V gene: TRBV10-3
CDR3 protein: CASSDTSGGDEQFF; CDR3 DNA: TGCGCCAGCAGCGACACTAGCGGGGGCGATGAGCAGTTCTTC; CDR3 length: 14; J gene: TRBJ2-1; D gene: TRBD2; clone size: -; V gene: TRBV5-1
CDR3 protein: CASHVGGKGSPLHF; CDR3 DNA: TGTGCCAGCCACGTTGGAGGGAAGGGTTCACCCCTCCACTTT; CDR3 length: 14; J gene: TRBJ1-6; D gene: -; clone size: -; V gene: TRBV7-9
CDR3 protein: CASKTGDQVRQFF; CDR3 DNA: TGTGCCAGCAAGACAGGCGACCAAGTGAGGCAGTTCTTC; CDR3 length: 13; J gene: TRBJ2-1; D gene: -; clone size: -; V gene: TRBV5-4
CDR3 protein: CAWRILRDPGTGVPTTEAFF; CDR3 DNA: TGTGCCTGGAGGATTTTAAGGGACCCCGGGACAGGGGTACCGACGACTGAAGCTTTCTTT; CDR3 length: 20; J gene: TRBJ1-1; D gene: TRBD1; clone size: once; V gene: TRBV30
CDR3 protein: CASSARLQLNTEAFF; CDR3 DNA: TGTGCCAGCAGCGCTAGACTACAGCTGAACACTGAAGCTTTCTTT; CDR3 length: 15; J gene: TRBJ1-1; D gene: -; clone size: -; V gene: TRBV7-9
CDR3 protein: CASSRSGPSGANVLTF; CDR3 DNA: TGTGCCAGCAGCCGATCAGGCCCCTCTGGGGCCAACGTCCTGACTTTC; CDR3 length: 16; J gene: TRBJ2-6; D gene: -; clone size: -; V gene: TRBV3-1/TRBV3-2
CDR3 protein: CASSVGTSGGSYTQYF; CDR3 DNA: TGTGCCAGCAGCGTTGGGACTAGCGGGGGGTCCTATACGCAGTATTTT; CDR3 length: 16; J gene: TRBJ2-3; D gene: TRBD2; clone size: once; V gene: TRBV9
CDR3 protein: CASRALAGVETQYF; CDR3 DNA: TGTGCCAGCAGGGCCCTAGCGGGAGTAGAGACCCAGTACTTC; CDR3 length: 14; J gene: TRBJ2-5; D gene: TRBD2; clone size: -; V gene: TRBV2
CDR3 protein: CASTPGDYGYTF; CDR3 DNA: TGTGCCAGTACCCCCGGGGACTATGGCTACACCTTC; CDR3 length: 12; J gene: TRBJ1-2; D gene: -; clone size: -; V gene: TRBV19
CDR3 protein: CASSPPQGTKETQYF; CDR3 DNA: TGTGCCAGCTCACCCCCCCAGGGGACCAAAGAGACCCAGTACTTC; CDR3 length: 15; J gene: TRBJ2-5; D gene: -; clone size: -; V gene: TRBV18
CDR3 protein: CASSYRGKTYEQYF; CDR3 DNA: TGTGCCAGCAGTTATCGGGGGAAAACCTACGAGCAGTACTTC; CDR3 length: 14; J gene: TRBJ2-7; D gene: -; clone size: few; V gene: TRBV6-5
CDR3 protein: CASSLRTGETQYF; CDR3 DNA: TGTGCCAGCAGCTTGAGGACAGGAGAGACCCAGTACTTC; CDR3 length: 13; J gene: TRBJ2-5; D gene: TRBD1; clone size: -; V gene: TRBV5-6
CDR3 protein: CAWSVNLLYNEQFF; CDR3 DNA: TGTGCCTGGAGTGTAAACCTACTCTACAATGAGCAGTTCTTC; CDR3 length: 14; J gene: TRBJ2-1; D gene: -; clone size: -; V gene: TRBV30
CDR3 protein: CASSPWTGERSPLHF; CDR3 DNA: TGTGCCAGCAGCCCTTGGACAGGGGAAAGATCACCCCTCCACTTT; CDR3 length: 15; J gene: TRBJ1-6; D gene: TRBD1; clone size: -; V gene: TRBV5-4
CDR3 protein: CASSVRLAENTGELFF; CDR3 DNA: TGTGCCAGCAGCGTAAGGCTAGCGGAGAACACCGGGGAGCTGTTTTTT; CDR3 length: 16; J gene: TRBJ2-2; D gene: TRBD2; clone size: -; V gene: TRBV7-6
CDR3 protein: CASRRVGQNYGYTF; CDR3 DNA: TGTGCCAGTAGACGAGTTGGGCAGAACTATGGCTACACCTTC; CDR3 length: 14; J gene: TRBJ1-2; D gene: -; clone size: -; V gene: TRBV19
CDR3 protein: CASSQDQGAGYGYTF; CDR3 DNA: TGTGCCAGCAGCCAAGATCAGGGAGCGGGCTATGGCTACACCTTC; CDR3 length: 15; J gene: TRBJ1-2; D gene: -; clone size: -; V gene: TRBV4-2
CDR3 protein: CASGRAPNYGYTF; CDR3 DNA: TGTGCCAGCGGCAGGGCCCCTAACTATGGCTACACCTTC; CDR3 length: 13; J gene: TRBJ1-2; D gene: -; clone size: few; V gene: TRBV6-5
CDR3 protein: CASSSLYGDRGQGYTF; CDR3 DNA: TGTGCCAGCAGCTCCCTTTATGGGGACAGGGGGCAGGGCTACACCTTC; CDR3 length: 16; J gene: TRBJ1-2; D gene: TRBD1; clone size: -; V gene: TRBV11-2
CDR3 protein: CASSRTSGNYNEQFF; CDR3 DNA: TGTGCCAGCAGCCGGACTAGCGGCAATTACAATGAGCAGTTCTTC; CDR3 length: 15; J gene: TRBJ2-1; D gene: TRBD2; clone size: -; V gene: TRBV7-2
CDR3 protein: CASTSGYRGKKAFF; CDR3 DNA: TGTGCCAGCACCTCCGGGTACAGGGGTAAGAAAGCTTTCTTT; CDR3 length: 14; J gene: TRBJ1-1; D gene: TRBD1; clone size: once; V gene: TRBV6-5
CDR3 protein: CASSRQPLGGENTEAFF; CDR3 DNA: TGTGCCAGCAGTCGACAACCACTGGGGGGGGAAAACACTGAAGCTTTCTTT; CDR3 length: 17; J gene: TRBJ1-1; D gene: -; clone size: -; V gene: TRBV5-4
CDR3 protein: CASSLVRQGVQETQYF; CDR3 DNA: TGTGCCAGCAGCTTGGTCAGACAGGGGGTCCAAGAGACCCAGTACTTC; CDR3 length: 16; J gene: TRBJ2-5; D gene: TRBD1; clone size: -; V gene: TRBV5-6
CDR3 protein: CASSGRGQVLANPEEAFF; CDR3 DNA: TGTGCCAGTAGTGGAAGAGGACAGGTCTTAGCAAACCCGGAGGAGGCTTTCTTT; CDR3 length: 18; J gene: TRBJ1-1; D gene: TRBD1; clone size: -; V gene: TRBV19
CDR3 protein: CASSLAGIKTEAFF; CDR3 DNA: TGTGCCAGCAGCTTGGCGGGGATCAAAACTGAAGCTTTCTTT; CDR3 length: 14; J gene: TRBJ1-1; D gene: -; clone size: -; V gene: TRBV5-4
CDR3 protein: CASSSGQVGSNEKLFF; CDR3 DNA: TGTGCCAGCAGTTCCGGACAGGTTGGGTCTAACGAAAAACTGTTTTTT; CDR3 length: 16; J gene: TRBJ1-4; D gene: TRBD1; clone size: -; V gene: TRBV6-6
CDR3 protein: CASSLWREREGNEQFF; CDR3 DNA: TGTGCCAGCAGCTTGTGGCGGGAAAGAGAGGGCAATGAGCAGTTCTTC; CDR3 length: 16; J gene: TRBJ2-1; D gene: -; clone size: -; V gene: TRBV7-9
CDR3 protein: CASSRTTTNYGYTF; CDR3 DNA: TGTGCCAGCAGCCGTACGACAACTAACTATGGCTACACCTTC; CDR3 length: 14; J gene: TRBJ1-2; D gene: -; clone size: -; V gene: TRBV28
CDR3 protein: CASSEGQKNTEAFF; CDR3 DNA: TGTGCCAGCAGCGAGGGACAAAAGAACACTGAAGCTTTCTTT; CDR3 length: 14; J gene: TRBJ1-1; D gene: -; clone size: -; V gene: TRBV3-1/TRBV3-2
CDR3 protein: CSAFGDRGREQYF; CDR3 DNA: TGCAGCGCCTTCGGGGACAGGGGGCGCGAGCAGTACTTC; CDR3 length: 13; J gene: TRBJ2-7; D gene: TRBD1; clone size: -; V gene: TRBV29-1
CDR3 protein: CASSPQGQHNSPLHF; CDR3 DNA: TGTGCCAGCTCACCACAGGGACAGCATAATTCACCCCTCCACTTT; CDR3 length: 15; J gene: TRBJ1-6; D gene: TRBD1; clone size: -; V gene: TRBV18
CDR3 protein: CASSMSRQGRSYGYTF; CDR3 DNA: TGTGCCAGCAGCATGTCACGACAGGGTAGGAGCTATGGCTACACCTTC; CDR3 length: 16; J gene: TRBJ1-2; D gene: TRBD1; clone size: -; V gene: TRBV5-4
CDR3 protein: CASSQDGRGQYGYTF; CDR3 DNA: TGTGCCAGCAGCCAAGATGGCAGGGGGCAGTATGGCTACACCTTC; CDR3 length: 15; J gene: TRBJ1-2; D gene: TRBD1; clone size: -; V gene: TRBV3-1/TRBV3-2
CDR3 protein: CSVRTSGKNEQFF; CDR3 DNA: TGCAGCGTTCGGACTAGCGGGAAAAATGAGCAGTTCTTC; CDR3 length: 13; J gene: TRBJ2-1; D gene: TRBD2; clone size: few; V gene: TRBV29-1
CDR3 protein: CASSRIFAVMASSGANVLTF; CDR3 DNA: TGTGCCAGCAGCCGGATTTTTGCGGTCATGGCCAGCTCTGGGGCCAACGTCCTGACTTTC; CDR3 length: 20; J gene: TRBJ2-6; D gene: -; clone size: -; V gene: TRBV5-8
CDR3 protein: CASSFGWLRNTEAFF; CDR3 DNA: TGTGCCAGCAGCTTTGGTTGGTTGAGGAACACTGAAGCTTTCTTT; CDR3 length: 15; J gene: TRBJ1-1; D gene: -; clone size: -; V gene: TRBV7-8
CDR3 protein: CASSLGGQGAIYGYTF; CDR3 DNA: TGTGCCAGCAGCTTGGGCGGACAGGGGGCGATCTATGGCTACACCTTC; CDR3 length: 16; J gene: TRBJ1-2; D gene: TRBD1; clone size: -; V gene: TRBV7-2
CDR3 protein: CASSVATRGLGGYTF; CDR3 DNA: TGTGCCAGCAGCGTAGCTACTAGGGGGCTTGGGGGCTACACCTTC; CDR3 length: 15; J gene: TRBJ1-2; D gene: TRBD1; clone size: -; V gene: TRBV9
CDR3 protein: CASSSGTVMNTEAFF; CDR3 DNA: TGTGCCAGCAGCTCCGGGACAGTCATGAACACTGAAGCTTTCTTT; CDR3 length: 15; J gene: TRBJ1-1; D gene: TRBD1; clone size: few; V gene: TRBV7-9
CDR3 protein: CASSPPSGQNYGYTF; CDR3 DNA: TGTGCCAGCAGTCCGCCCTCTGGACAGAACTATGGCTACACCTTC; CDR3 length: 15; J gene: TRBJ1-2; D gene: -; clone size: -; V gene: TRBV28
CDR3 protein: CASSQARLARNIQYF; CDR3 DNA: TGCGCCAGCAGCCAAGCACGTCTAGCGCGGAACATTCAGTACTTC; CDR3 length: 15; J gene: TRBJ2-4; D gene: -; clone size: -; V gene: TRBV4-1
CDR3 protein: CASSGGNNQPQHF; CDR3 DNA: TGTGCCAGCAGCGGGGGGAACAATCAGCCCCAGCATTTT; CDR3 length: 13; J gene: TRBJ1-5; D gene: -; clone size: -; V gene: TRBV2
CDR3 protein: CASSTTGTGNTEAFF; CDR3 DNA: TGTGCCAGTAGTACTACCGGGACAGGGAACACTGAAGCTTTCTTT; CDR3 length: 15; J gene: TRBJ1-1; D gene: TRBD1; clone size: -; V gene: TRBV19
CDR3 protein: CASSPQTGLDEKLFF; CDR3 DNA: TGTGCCAGCAGCCCACAGACAGGGTTGGATGAAAAACTGTTTTTT; CDR3 length: 15; J gene: TRBJ1-4; D gene: TRBD1; clone size: -; V gene: TRBV27
CDR3 protein: CASSQDTFWGRPLHF; CDR3 DNA: TGCGCCAGCAGCCAAGACACATTTTGGGGGCGACCCCTCCACTTT; CDR3 length: 15; J gene: TRBJ1-6; D gene: -; clone size: -; V gene: TRBV4-1
CDR3 protein: CASSRGEGSYEQYF; CDR3 DNA: TGTGCCAGTAGTCGGGGGGAAGGGTCCTACGAGCAGTACTTC; CDR3 length: 14; J gene: TRBJ2-7; D gene: TRBD2; clone size: -; V gene: TRBV19
CDR3 protein: CASSPGPAGGTRSYNEQFF; CDR3 DNA: TGTGCCAGCAGCCCAGGGCCAGCGGGAGGCACGAGGTCCTACAATGAGCAGTTCTTC; CDR3 length: 19; J gene: TRBJ2-1; D gene: TRBD2; clone size: -; V gene: TRBV3-1/TRBV3-2
CDR3 protein: CASSQAGGSNAEQYF; CDR3 DNA: TGTGCCAGCAGCCAGGCGGGGGGTAGTAATGCCGAGCAGTACTTC; CDR3 length: 15; J gene: TRBJ2-7; D gene: TRBD2; clone size: -; V gene: TRBV4-2
CDR3 protein: CASSQSNRAQPQHF; CDR3 DNA: TGCGCCAGCAGTCAATCGAACAGGGCTCAGCCCCAGCATTTT; CDR3 length: 14; J gene: TRBJ1-5; D gene: -; clone size: few; V gene: TRBV23-1